The rows below give T cell receptor beta chains drawn from one sample of a study of PD-1 blockade in mismatch repair-deficient tumors. Assay: immunoSEQ multiplex PCR; the TCRdb copy retains only in-frame clones and omits some. The sample lists 100,000 to 150,000 clones, more than 85% occurring once. The specimen was peripheral blood, collected 44 weeks after starting pembrolizumab. The receptors were sampled from an adult with mismatch repair-deficient cancer. CDR3s include the opening cysteine and the closing phenylalanine or tryptophan. A D gene is named only where the DNA matches it firmly. Not every row has a clone size; where given, it reads once, few, many or a size class.

d_gene: TRBD1; abundance: .; v_gene: TRBV7-9; j_gene: TRBJ2-7; CDR3aa: CASSRTGEHEQYF; CDR3nt: TGTGCCAGCAGCCGGACAGGGGAACACGAGCAGTACTTC
d_gene: .; abundance: .; v_gene: TRBV13; j_gene: TRBJ2-3; CDR3aa: CASSSGAYTDTQYF; CDR3nt: TGTGCCAGCAGCTCCGGGGCCTACACAGATACGCAGTATTTT
d_gene: TRBD1; abundance: .; v_gene: TRBV19; j_gene: TRBJ1-1; CDR3aa: CASSDRDRGLLSTEAFF; CDR3nt: TGTGCCAGTAGTGACAGGGACAGGGGGCTTTTAAGCACTGAAGCTTTCTTT
d_gene: TRBD1; abundance: .; v_gene: TRBV10-3; j_gene: TRBJ2-7; CDR3aa: CAIRPRQGTYEQYF; CDR3nt: TGTGCCATCAGACCGCGACAGGGTACCTACGAGCAGTACTTC
d_gene: TRBD2; abundance: .; v_gene: TRBV28; j_gene: TRBJ2-1; CDR3aa: CASSFGGRGTGYNEQFF; CDR3nt: TGTGCCAGCAGTTTCGGCGGGAGGGGGACGGGGTACAATGAGCAGTTCTTC
d_gene: .; abundance: .; v_gene: TRBV13; j_gene: TRBJ2-1; CDR3aa: CASSPWGTAGGYSYNEQFF; CDR3nt: TGTGCCAGCAGCCCCTGGGGGACAGCCGGGGGATACTCCTACAATGAGCAGTTCTTC
d_gene: .; abundance: .; v_gene: TRBV4-1; j_gene: TRBJ2-7; CDR3aa: CASSQVQGGGEQYF; CDR3nt: TGCGCCAGCAGCCAAGTTCAGGGGGGGGGCGAGCAGTACTTC
d_gene: TRBD1; abundance: .; v_gene: TRBV28; j_gene: TRBJ2-3; CDR3aa: CASSFHPFWDRASTDTQYF; CDR3nt: TGTGCCAGCAGTTTCCACCCCTTTTGGGACAGAGCAAGCACAGATACGCAGTATTTT
d_gene: .; abundance: .; v_gene: TRBV6-1; j_gene: TRBJ1-5; CDR3aa: CASSEMGARSNQPQHF; CDR3nt: TGTGCCAGCAGTGAAATGGGGGCACGGAGCAATCAGCCCCAGCATTTT
d_gene: .; abundance: .; v_gene: TRBV28; j_gene: TRBJ1-5; CDR3aa: CASSHEQVPSNQPQHF; CDR3nt: TGTGCCAGCAGTCACGAACAGGTTCCTAGCAATCAGCCCCAGCATTTT
d_gene: .; abundance: .; v_gene: TRBV5-4; j_gene: TRBJ2-5; CDR3aa: CASSLFGEDETQYF; CDR3nt: TGTGCCAGCAGCTTGTTCGGGGAGGACGAGACCCAGTACTTC
d_gene: TRBD1; abundance: .; v_gene: TRBV29-1; j_gene: TRBJ2-7; CDR3aa: CSVRTGSGYEQYF; CDR3nt: TGCAGCGTCAGGACAGGGTCTGGCTACGAGCAGTACTTC
d_gene: .; abundance: .; v_gene: TRBV7-3; j_gene: TRBJ1-1; CDR3aa: CASSLGGMNTEAFF; CDR3nt: TGTGCCAGCAGCTTAGGGGGCATGAACACTGAAGCTTTCTTT
d_gene: TRBD1; abundance: .; v_gene: TRBV29-1; j_gene: TRBJ2-1; CDR3aa: CSVEGGRGYNEQFF; CDR3nt: TGCAGCGTTGAAGGTGGCAGGGGGTACAATGAGCAGTTCTTC
d_gene: .; abundance: few; v_gene: TRBV7-2; j_gene: TRBJ2-7; CDR3aa: CASSLAGPYEQYF; CDR3nt: TGTGCCAGCAGCTTAGCTGGACCCTACGAGCAGTACTTC
d_gene: .; abundance: .; v_gene: TRBV5-1; j_gene: TRBJ2-1; CDR3aa: CASSLRGDYNEQFF; CDR3nt: TGCGCCAGCAGCTTGAGGGGGGACTACAATGAGCAGTTCTTC
d_gene: .; abundance: .; v_gene: TRBV6-5; j_gene: TRBJ1-2; CDR3aa: CASNPGAGAYGYTF; CDR3nt: TGTGCCAGCAACCCGGGGGCAGGGGCCTATGGCTACACCTTC
d_gene: .; abundance: .; v_gene: TRBV6-5; j_gene: TRBJ2-1; CDR3aa: CASRQTRKSANEQFF; CDR3nt: TGTGCCAGCAGGCAAACTAGGAAGTCTGCCAATGAGCAGTTCTTC
d_gene: .; abundance: .; v_gene: TRBV29-1; j_gene: TRBJ2-7; CDR3aa: CSVGFTVSSYEQYF; CDR3nt: TGCAGCGTTGGGTTTACAGTATCCTCCTACGAGCAGTACTTC
d_gene: .; abundance: .; v_gene: TRBV27; j_gene: TRBJ1-1; CDR3aa: CASMSALGRGFPEAFF; CDR3nt: TGTGCCAGCATGTCCGCGTTGGGTCGTGGTTTCCCTGAAGCCTTCTTT
d_gene: .; abundance: .; v_gene: TRBV28; j_gene: TRBJ1-1; CDR3aa: CASSLGGDTEAFF; CDR3nt: TGTGCCAGCAGTTTGGGGGGTGACACTGAAGCTTTCTTT
d_gene: .; abundance: once; v_gene: TRBV30; j_gene: TRBJ2-2; CDR3aa: CALLGSTGELFF; CDR3nt: TGTGCCTTGCTGGGATCAACCGGGGAGCTGTTTTTT
d_gene: TRBD1; abundance: .; v_gene: TRBV6-4; j_gene: TRBJ1-2; CDR3aa: CASSDPGTAPYGYTF; CDR3nt: TGTGCCAGCAGTGACCCCGGGACAGCCCCCTATGGCTACACCTTC
d_gene: TRBD1; abundance: .; v_gene: TRBV15; j_gene: TRBJ1-5; CDR3aa: CATSRDRGIGNQPQHF; CDR3nt: TGTGCCACCAGCAGAGACAGGGGGATTGGCAATCAGCCCCAGCATTTT
d_gene: TRBD2; abundance: .; v_gene: TRBV5-1; j_gene: TRBJ2-1; CDR3aa: CASSYSGRKSDSYNEQFF; CDR3nt: TGCGCCAGCAGCTATAGCGGGCGCAAAAGTGACTCCTACAATGAGCAGTTCTTC
d_gene: TRBD2; abundance: once; v_gene: TRBV7-9; j_gene: TRBJ2-1; CDR3aa: CASSRLAGTYNEQFF; CDR3nt: TGTGCCAGCAGCCGACTAGCGGGAACCTACAATGAGCAGTTCTTC
d_gene: .; abundance: .; v_gene: TRBV11-3; j_gene: TRBJ2-7; CDR3aa: CASSLGQDYEQYF; CDR3nt: TGTGCCAGCAGCTTAGGACAGGATTACGAGCAGTACTTC
d_gene: .; abundance: .; v_gene: TRBV4-2; j_gene: TRBJ2-4; CDR3aa: CASSQDWTLGNIQYF; CDR3nt: TGTGCCAGCAGCCAAGATTGGACCCTCGGAAACATTCAGTACTTC
d_gene: .; abundance: few; v_gene: TRBV27; j_gene: TRBJ2-7; CDR3aa: CASSWGGSNEQYF; CDR3nt: TGTGCCAGCAGTTGGGGCGGGTCGAACGAGCAGTACTTC
d_gene: .; abundance: .; v_gene: TRBV29-1; j_gene: TRBJ2-7; CDR3aa: CSVGRTYEQYF; CDR3nt: TGCAGCGTTGGTAGAACCTACGAGCAGTACTTC
d_gene: TRBD1; abundance: .; v_gene: TRBV2; j_gene: TRBJ1-5; CDR3aa: CASTPGTGSGGNQPQHF; CDR3nt: TGTGCCAGCACCCCTGGGACAGGGTCAGGGGGCAATCAGCCCCAGCATTTT
d_gene: TRBD1; abundance: .; v_gene: TRBV27; j_gene: TRBJ1-5; CDR3aa: CASSRTGETSQPQHF; CDR3nt: TGTGCCAGCAGCCGGACAGGGGAGACTTCGCAGCCCCAGCATTTT
d_gene: TRBD1; abundance: .; v_gene: TRBV2; j_gene: TRBJ2-5; CDR3aa: CARADRGRETQYF; CDR3nt: TGTGCCAGAGCCGACAGGGGTAGAGAGACCCAGTACTTC
d_gene: TRBD1; abundance: .; v_gene: TRBV18; j_gene: TRBJ1-3; CDR3aa: CASSPTGASGNTIYF; CDR3nt: TGTGCCAGCTCACCAACAGGGGCCTCTGGAAACACCATATATTTT
d_gene: .; abundance: .; v_gene: TRBV6-5; j_gene: TRBJ1-1; CDR3aa: CASSYSRGSGTEAFF; CDR3nt: TGTGCCAGCAGTTACTCAAGGGGCTCGGGCACTGAAGCTTTCTTT
d_gene: TRBD2; abundance: .; v_gene: TRBV11-3; j_gene: TRBJ2-1; CDR3aa: CASSFSSGKGNHEQFF; CDR3nt: TGTGCCAGCAGCTTCAGTAGCGGGAAAGGTAATCATGAGCAGTTCTTC
d_gene: TRBD2; abundance: .; v_gene: TRBV4-1; j_gene: TRBJ2-2; CDR3aa: CASSLAIGRSDGELFF; CDR3nt: TGCGCCAGCAGCCTAGCTATCGGGAGGTCCGACGGGGAGCTGTTTTTT
d_gene: TRBD2; abundance: few; v_gene: TRBV6-5; j_gene: TRBJ2-5; CDR3aa: CASSYSGRVQETQYF; CDR3nt: TGTGCCAGCAGTTACTCCGGGAGGGTCCAAGAGACCCAGTACTTC
d_gene: TRBD1; abundance: .; v_gene: TRBV5-1; j_gene: TRBJ1-2; CDR3aa: CASSKDRAGYTF; CDR3nt: TGCGCCAGCAGCAAGGACAGGGCTGGCTACACCTTC
d_gene: TRBD2; abundance: .; v_gene: TRBV5-1; j_gene: TRBJ2-5; CDR3aa: CASSFLGTSGVYQETQYF; CDR3nt: TGCGCCAGCAGCTTCCTTGGGACTAGCGGGGTGTACCAAGAGACCCAGTACTTC
d_gene: TRBD1; abundance: once; v_gene: TRBV15; j_gene: TRBJ2-6; CDR3aa: CATSRVYGRGPGANVLTF; CDR3nt: TGTGCCACCAGCAGAGTATACGGCAGGGGGCCCGGGGCCAACGTCCTGACTTTC
d_gene: .; abundance: .; v_gene: TRBV19; j_gene: TRBJ1-2; CDR3aa: CASSIRGFNGYTF; CDR3nt: TGTGCCAGTAGTATCCGCGGTTTTAACGGCTACACCTTC
d_gene: TRBD1; abundance: .; v_gene: TRBV23-1; j_gene: TRBJ1-5; CDR3aa: CASRKDRGTNQPQHF; CDR3nt: TGCGCCAGCAGAAAGGACAGGGGGACCAATCAGCCCCAGCATTTT
d_gene: .; abundance: .; v_gene: TRBV7-9; j_gene: TRBJ2-7; CDR3aa: CASSWVSYEQYF; CDR3nt: TGTGCCAGCAGCTGGGTCTCCTACGAGCAGTACTTC
d_gene: TRBD2; abundance: few; v_gene: TRBV7-9; j_gene: TRBJ2-7; CDR3aa: CASSPGTSESYEQYF; CDR3nt: TGTGCCAGCAGCCCCGGGACTAGCGAGTCCTACGAGCAGTACTTC
d_gene: .; abundance: .; v_gene: TRBV6-5; j_gene: TRBJ2-5; CDR3aa: CATKGALVQETQYF; CDR3nt: TGTGCCACCAAGGGAGCGCTGGTGCAAGAGACCCAGTACTTC